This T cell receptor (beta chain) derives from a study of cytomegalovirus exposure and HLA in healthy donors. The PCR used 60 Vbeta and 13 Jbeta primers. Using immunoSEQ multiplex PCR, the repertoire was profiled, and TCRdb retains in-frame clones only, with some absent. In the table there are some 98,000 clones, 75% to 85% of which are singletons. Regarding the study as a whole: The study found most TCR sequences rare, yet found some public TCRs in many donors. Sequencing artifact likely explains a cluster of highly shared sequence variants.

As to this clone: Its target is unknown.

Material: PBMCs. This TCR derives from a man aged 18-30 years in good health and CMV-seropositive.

CDR3 nucleotide sequence: TGTGCCAGCACGGGGGTAAACTATGGCTACACCTTC. It specifies CASTGVNYGYTF. The genes are TRBV5-4 and TRBJ1-2, with TRBD1 as a possible D gene (5 bases). V dropped 6 bases and J dropped 2 bases, with 8 bases sitting between them. Germline CDR1 is SGHNT and CDR2 is YYREEE (reference sequence). This CDR3 has 12 residues.